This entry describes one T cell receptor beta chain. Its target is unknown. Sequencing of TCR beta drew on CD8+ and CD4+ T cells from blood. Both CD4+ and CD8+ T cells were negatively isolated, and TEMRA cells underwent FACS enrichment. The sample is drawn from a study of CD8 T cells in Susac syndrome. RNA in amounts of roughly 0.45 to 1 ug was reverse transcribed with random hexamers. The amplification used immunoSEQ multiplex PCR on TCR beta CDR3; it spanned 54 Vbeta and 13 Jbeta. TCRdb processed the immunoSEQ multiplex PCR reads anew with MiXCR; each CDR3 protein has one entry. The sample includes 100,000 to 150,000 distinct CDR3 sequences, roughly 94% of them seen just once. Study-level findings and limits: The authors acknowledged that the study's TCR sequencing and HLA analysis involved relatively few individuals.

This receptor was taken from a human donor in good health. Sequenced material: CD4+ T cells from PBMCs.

CDR3 DNA: TGTGCCAGCAGTTACGAAGGTGGGGCCAACGTCCTGACTTTC. It yields the protein CASSYEGGANVLTF. The gene calls are TRBV6-5 and TRBJ2-6; D gene ambiguous. Germline values: CDR1 MNHEY, CDR2 SVGAGI. V dropped 2 bases and J dropped 3 bases, with 5 bases sitting between them. The CDR3 consists of 14 residues.